Listed below are T cell receptor beta chains from one sample, sequenced in a study of T cells in Graves' hyperthyroidism and ophthalmopathy. TCRdb re-analysed the multiplex PCR reads in MiXCR, keeping a single row per CDR3 protein. The table includes roughly 710,000 distinct CDR3 sequences, 30% to 40% detected once. Source material: blood. Receptors were obtained from a woman aged 40 to 50 with Graves' hyperthyroidism. Each CDR3 is given with its conserved first and last residue.

length: 15; J: TRBJ2-7; V: TRBV6-5; CDR3: CASSYPGLAGVEQYF
length: 14; J: TRBJ1-1; V: TRBV4-3; CDR3: CASSQPIGREEAFF
length: 13; J: TRBJ2-5; V: TRBV5-6; CDR3: CASSETGEETQYF
length: 14; J: TRBJ1-2; V: TRBV18; CDR3: CASSPYDLRRGYTF
length: 16; J: TRBJ2-7; V: TRBV4-2; CDR3: CASSQATGTELYEQYF
length: 15; J: TRBJ2-7; V: TRBV10-3; CDR3: CASSYTGTGTHEQYF
length: 20; J: TRBJ2-6; V: TRBV10-3; CDR3: CASSILRDTIPSSGANVLTF
length: 15; J: TRBJ1-2; V: TRBV7-9; CDR3: CASSSGTDYYNGYTF
length: 14; J: TRBJ1-5; V: TRBV7-2; CDR3: CASSQGQGVQPQHF
length: 13; J: TRBJ1-3; V: TRBV20-1; CDR3: CSAKQHWGNTIYF
length: 18; J: TRBJ2-5; V: TRBV27; CDR3: CASSPRAETSGAQETQYF
length: 18; J: TRBJ1-2; V: TRBV5-1; CDR3: CASSLVKGSRQGLYGYTF
length: 16; J: TRBJ2-5; V: TRBV10-3; CDR3: CAIRPELAGLGETQYF
length: 17; J: TRBJ1-4; V: TRBV2; CDR3: CASSPDHGQGTNEKLFF
length: 18; J: -; V: TRBV10-3; CDR3: CAISEPLAGKGSYNEQYF